This record looks at one TCR beta chain sequence and its context. The antigen is unknown. Generated by immunoSEQ multiplex PCR, the TCRdb table keeps only in-frame clones and is missing some. Of 80,000 to 95,000 clones listed, around 89% are singletons. From germline, CDR1 is SGHDT and CDR2 YYEEEE. V was shortened by 6 bases and J by 0 bases, with 13 bases between the two germline ends. The CDR3 runs to 15 residues. The data were taken from a study of graft-versus-host responses after intestinal transplantation. Study-level results: Recipient marrow held GvH clones, some first seen in ileum or blood.

The V gene is TRBV5-6, the J gene TRBJ2-1, with a weak D call TRBD1 (6 bases). This receptor was taken from a human donor who was the organ donor for an intestinal transplant. Material: unstimulated CD4+ T cells sorted from spleen or lymph node cells, obtained before transplant. Here the CDR3 reads CASTTVGGSYNEQFF. CDR3 in DNA: TGTGCCAGCACCACCGTAGGGGGCTCCTACAATGAGCAGTTCTTC.